This record concerns one TCR beta chain sequence. Its specific antigen is unknown. It has no much larger one-base neighbor in the sample; base qualities were not kept. The data derive from a study of OX40 agonist ivuxolimab in advanced cancers. At the level of the whole study: The costimulatory receptor OX40 (CD134) was targeted by ivuxolimab, a fully human IgG2 agonistic monoclonal antibody. Of the roughly 51 patients in dose escalation, about 20 had hepatocellular carcinoma, about 15 had melanoma, 9 had renal cell carcinoma and 9 had head and neck cancer. Three dose-escalation patients achieved partial responses, one with hepatocellular carcinoma and two with cutaneous melanoma. Patients were allowed to have had prior anti-PD-1, anti-PD-L1 or anti-CTLA-4 therapy, and around 40% of the dose-escalation patients had previously received checkpoint inhibitors. A male proportion of 82.7% and a mean age of approximately 60 years, ranging from 23 to 79, were recorded for the dose-escalation cohort. Peripheral TCRbeta sequencing aimed to test whether ivuxolimab altered TCR sequence diversity and caused clonal T-cell expansion. Intravenous ivuxolimab was administered to patients every 2 weeks at six dose levels: 0.01, 0.1, 0.3, 1.5, 3 and 10 mg/kg. The paper reports the monotherapy dose-escalation portion (N of about 47 patients) of the phase I ivuxolimab trial.

Trimming costs V 2 bases and J 2 bases, and their ends lie 8 bases apart. CDR1 and CDR2 are read off the germline V gene as MGHRA and YSYEKL. The CDR3 goes from the cysteine to the phenylalanine over 14 residues. The CDR3 DNA has 42 bases and is translated from base 1. The trial excluded patients who had a history of autoimmune disease or who were on systemic immunosuppression. Peripheral blood for TCR sequencing was collected from all dose cohorts at baseline, on cycle 4 day 1, and on cycle 7 day 1. Samples were obtained from an open-label, multicenter, first-in-human phase I dose-escalation trial of ivuxolimab. Adults with locally advanced or metastatic head and neck squamous cell, hepatocellular, melanoma or renal cell carcinoma were enrolled in the trial. Before TCR sequencing, CD4+ T cells and CD8+ T cells were sorted from peripheral blood as separate populations. Results the study describes overall, beyond this receptor: After ivuxolimab, expanded clones were on average more numerous among CD8+ T cells than among CD4+ T cells. At doses of 0.1 to 3.0 mg/kg, clonal expansion of both CD4+ and CD8+ T cells in blood was seen between baseline and week 6. Low levels of normalized T-cell clonal expansion were also shown by some nonresponding patients. The antigen specificity of the clonally expanded peripheral T cells was not determined. Partial responders in the 0.1-3.0 mg/kg groups had among the lowest normalized peripheral clonal expansion, especially among CD8+ T cells.

Genomic DNA was isolated from the sorted cells so that the TCRbeta CDR3 region could be sequenced. TCRbeta CDR3 regions were sequenced using the immunoSEQ Assay. This is the immuneACCESS table as TCRdb keeps it, with only in-frame sequences that have V and J called. A part of the clones is gone; compared with another copy, unresolved V genes explain less than half, and the rest is unexplained. A total of under 80,000 clones appear in this sample, 90% of them only once. Together, the top ten hold 1.5% to 2% of the sample. This clonotype was obtained from an adult with an advanced solid tumor such as melanoma, head and neck, liver or kidney cancer. The receptor chain draws on TRBV4-1 and TRBJ2-3; the D gene cannot be resolved reliably. The sequencing here drew on CD4+ or CD8+ T cells sorted from blood, taken in a trial of the OX40 agonist ivuxolimab. The sequenced DNA: TGCGCCAGCAGCCAAACGGTGGCCACAGATACGCAGTATTTT. Translated, this is CASSQTVATDTQYF.